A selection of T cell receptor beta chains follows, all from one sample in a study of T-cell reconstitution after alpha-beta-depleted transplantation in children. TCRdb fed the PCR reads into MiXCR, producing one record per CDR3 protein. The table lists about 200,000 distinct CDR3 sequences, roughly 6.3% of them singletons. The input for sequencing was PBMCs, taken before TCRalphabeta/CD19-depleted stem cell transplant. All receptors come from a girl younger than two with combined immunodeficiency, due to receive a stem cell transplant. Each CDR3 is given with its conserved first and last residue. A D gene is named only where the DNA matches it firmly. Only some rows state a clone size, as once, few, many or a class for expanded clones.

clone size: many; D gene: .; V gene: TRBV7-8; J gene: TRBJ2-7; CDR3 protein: CASTQGTVRGEQYF; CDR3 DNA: TGTGCCAGCACTCAGGGAACGGTTAGGGGCGAGCAGTACTTC
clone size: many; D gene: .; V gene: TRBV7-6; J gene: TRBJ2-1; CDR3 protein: CASSLDPNEQFF; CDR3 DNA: TGTGCCAGCAGCTTGGACCCCAATGAGCAGTTCTTC
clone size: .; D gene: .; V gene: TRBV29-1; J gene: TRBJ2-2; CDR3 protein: CSVRTRGLGTGELFF; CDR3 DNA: TGCAGCGTTCGAACGAGGGGCTTAGGCACCGGGGAGCTGTTTTTT
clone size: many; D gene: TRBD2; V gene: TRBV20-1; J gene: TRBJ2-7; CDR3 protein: CSARLVLAGLREQYF; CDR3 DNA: TGCAGTGCTAGATTGGTACTAGCGGGACTTCGCGAGCAGTACTTC
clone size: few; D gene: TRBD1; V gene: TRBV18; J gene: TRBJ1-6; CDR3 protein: CASSPRTTTGDGNSPLHF; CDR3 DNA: TGTGCCAGCTCACCGCGAACTACGACAGGGGATGGAAATTCACCCCTCCACTTT
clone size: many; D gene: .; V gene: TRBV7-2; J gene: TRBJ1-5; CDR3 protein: CASSDMRLSNQPQHF; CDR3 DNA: TGTGCCAGCAGCGATATGCGGCTTAGCAATCAGCCCCAGCATTTT
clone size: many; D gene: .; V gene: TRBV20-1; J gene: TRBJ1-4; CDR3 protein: CSASLNPTATNEKLFF; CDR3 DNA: TGCAGTGCTAGTTTGAATCCCACAGCAACTAATGAAAAACTGTTTTTT
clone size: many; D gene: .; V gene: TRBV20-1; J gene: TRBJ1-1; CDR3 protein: CSAGNQGPWGNTEAFF; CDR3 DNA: TGCAGTGCCGGCAACCAGGGGCCTTGGGGGAACACTGAAGCTTTCTTT
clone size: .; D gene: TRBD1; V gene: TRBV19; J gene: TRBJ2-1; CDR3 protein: CASSGDRGLNEQFF; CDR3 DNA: TGTGCCAGTAGTGGGGACAGGGGGCTGAATGAGCAGTTCTTC
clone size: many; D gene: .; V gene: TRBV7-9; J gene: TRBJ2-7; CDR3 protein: CASSFGASSYEQYF; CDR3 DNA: TGTGCCAGCAGCTTCGGCGCCAGCTCCTACGAGCAGTACTTC
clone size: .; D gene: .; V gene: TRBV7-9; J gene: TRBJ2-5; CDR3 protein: CASSWGLVAQYF; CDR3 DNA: TGTGCCAGCAGCTGGGGGCTCGTGGCCCAGTACTTC
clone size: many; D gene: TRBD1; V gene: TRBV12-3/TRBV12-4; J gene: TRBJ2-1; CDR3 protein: CASSPRDRGGNEQFF; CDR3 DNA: TGTGCCAGCAGTCCAAGGGACAGGGGGGGCAATGAGCAGTTCTTC